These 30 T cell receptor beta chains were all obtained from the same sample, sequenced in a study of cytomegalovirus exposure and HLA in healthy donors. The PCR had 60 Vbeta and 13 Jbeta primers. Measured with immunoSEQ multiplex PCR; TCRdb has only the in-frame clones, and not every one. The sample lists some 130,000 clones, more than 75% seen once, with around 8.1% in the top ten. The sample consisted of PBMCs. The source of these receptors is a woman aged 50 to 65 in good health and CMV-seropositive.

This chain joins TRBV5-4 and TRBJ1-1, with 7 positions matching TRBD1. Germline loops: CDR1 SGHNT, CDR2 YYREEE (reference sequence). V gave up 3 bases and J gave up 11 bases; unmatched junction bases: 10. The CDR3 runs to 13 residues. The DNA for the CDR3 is TGTGCCAGCAGCTCAGGACAGGCCCTGAAGGCTTTCTTT. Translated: CASSSGQALKAFF.

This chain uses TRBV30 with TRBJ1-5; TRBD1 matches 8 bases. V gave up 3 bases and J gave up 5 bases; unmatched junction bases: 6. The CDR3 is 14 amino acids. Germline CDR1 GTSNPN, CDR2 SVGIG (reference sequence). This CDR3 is CAWRQTGEDQPQHF. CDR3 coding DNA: TGTGCCTGGAGGCAGACAGGGGAGGATCAGCCCCAGCATTTT.

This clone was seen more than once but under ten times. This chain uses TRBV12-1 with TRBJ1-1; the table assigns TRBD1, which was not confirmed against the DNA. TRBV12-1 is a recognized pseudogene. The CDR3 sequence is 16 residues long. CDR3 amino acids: CASSFAFAGGVTEAFF. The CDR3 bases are TGTGCCAGCAGCTTTGCCTTTGCAGGGGGAGTAACTGAAGCTTTCTTT.

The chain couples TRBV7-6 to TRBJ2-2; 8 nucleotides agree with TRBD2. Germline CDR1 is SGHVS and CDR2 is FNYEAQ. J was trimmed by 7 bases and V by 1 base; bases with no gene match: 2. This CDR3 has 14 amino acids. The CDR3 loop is CASSLDAGGGELFF. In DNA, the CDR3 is TGTGCCAGCAGCTTAGATGCGGGGGGCGGGGAGCTGTTTTTT. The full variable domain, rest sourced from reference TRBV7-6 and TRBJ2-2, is GAGVSQSPRYKVTKRGQDVALRCDPISGHVSLYWYRQALGQGPEFLTYFNYEAQQDKSGLPNDRFSAERPEGSISTLTIQRTEQRDSAMYRCASSLDAGGGELFFGEGSRLTVL.

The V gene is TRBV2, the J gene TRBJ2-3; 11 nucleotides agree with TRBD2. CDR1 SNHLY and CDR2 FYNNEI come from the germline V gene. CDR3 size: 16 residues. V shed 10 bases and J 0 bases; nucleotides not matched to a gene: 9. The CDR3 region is CATTGTSGSSTDTQYF. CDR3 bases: TGTGCCACCACTGGGACTAGCGGTTCTAGCACAGATACGCAGTATTTT.

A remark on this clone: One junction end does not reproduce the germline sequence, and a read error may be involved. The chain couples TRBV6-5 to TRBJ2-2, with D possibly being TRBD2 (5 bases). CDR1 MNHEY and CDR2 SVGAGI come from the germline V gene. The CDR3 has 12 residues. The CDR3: CASRPRTGELFF. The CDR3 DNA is TGTGCCAGCAGGCCTAGGACCGGGGAGCTGTTTTTC.

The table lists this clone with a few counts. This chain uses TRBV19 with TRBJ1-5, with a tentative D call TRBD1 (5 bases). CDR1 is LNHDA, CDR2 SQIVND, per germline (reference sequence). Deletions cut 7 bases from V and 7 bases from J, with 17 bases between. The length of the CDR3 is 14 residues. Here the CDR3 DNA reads TGTGCCAGTATGGCAGGGCCGGTAGGACAGCCCCAGCATTTT. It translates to CASMAGPVGQPQHF.

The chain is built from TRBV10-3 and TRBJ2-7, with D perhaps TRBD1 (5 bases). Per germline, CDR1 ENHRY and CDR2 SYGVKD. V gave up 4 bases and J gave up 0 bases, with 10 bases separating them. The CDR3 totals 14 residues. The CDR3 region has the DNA TGTGCCATCAGTGGGTCGACAGTCTCCTACGAGCAGTACTTC. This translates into CAISGSTVSYEQYF.

The CDR3 nucleotides are TGCGCCACCGACCCCACCCCAGGCAGGGCATACACTGAAGCTTTCTTT. Amino acid sequence: CATDPTPGRAYTEAFF. The chain recombines TRBV10-1 with TRBJ1-1, with a possible D match to TRBD1 (5 bases). V was cut by 10 bases and J by 3 bases, with 24 bases left in between. Germline CDR1 and CDR2: WNHNN and SYGVQD (reference sequence). This CDR3 contains 16 residues.

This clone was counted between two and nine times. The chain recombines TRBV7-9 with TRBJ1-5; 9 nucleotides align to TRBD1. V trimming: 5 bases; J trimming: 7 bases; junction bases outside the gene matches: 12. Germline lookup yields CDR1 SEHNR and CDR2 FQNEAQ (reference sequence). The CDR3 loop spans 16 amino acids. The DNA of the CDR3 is TGTGCCAGCAGCCGCGGGGGACAGGGTTCGCACCAGCCCCAGCATTTT. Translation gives CASSRGGQGSHQPQHF.

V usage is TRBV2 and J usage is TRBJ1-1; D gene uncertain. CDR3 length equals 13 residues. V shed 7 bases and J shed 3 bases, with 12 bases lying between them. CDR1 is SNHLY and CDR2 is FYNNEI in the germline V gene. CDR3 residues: CASTAWGDTEAFF. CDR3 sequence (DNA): TGTGCCAGCACCGCGTGGGGAGACACTGAAGCTTTCTTT.

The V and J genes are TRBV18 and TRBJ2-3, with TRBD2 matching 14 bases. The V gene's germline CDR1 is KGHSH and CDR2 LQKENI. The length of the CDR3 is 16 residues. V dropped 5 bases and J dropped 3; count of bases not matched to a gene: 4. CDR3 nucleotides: TGTGCCAGCTCATCTGGACTAGCGGGAGGAACAGATACGCAGTATTTT. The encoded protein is CASSSGLAGGTDTQYF.

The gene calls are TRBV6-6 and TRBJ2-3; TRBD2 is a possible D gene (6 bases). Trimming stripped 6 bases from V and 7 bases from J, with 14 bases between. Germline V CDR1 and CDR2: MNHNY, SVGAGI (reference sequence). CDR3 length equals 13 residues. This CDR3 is CASRLGGRNTQYF. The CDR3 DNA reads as TGTGCCAGCAGGCTAGGAGGGAGAAATACGCAGTATTTT.

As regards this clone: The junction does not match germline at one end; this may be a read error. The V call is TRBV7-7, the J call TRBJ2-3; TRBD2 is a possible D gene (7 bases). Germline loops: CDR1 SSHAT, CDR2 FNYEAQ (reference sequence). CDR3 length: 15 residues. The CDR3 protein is CASSLGGGRTDTQYF. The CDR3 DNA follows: TGTGCTAGCAGCCTTGGGGGGGGGCGCACAGATACGCAGTATTTT.

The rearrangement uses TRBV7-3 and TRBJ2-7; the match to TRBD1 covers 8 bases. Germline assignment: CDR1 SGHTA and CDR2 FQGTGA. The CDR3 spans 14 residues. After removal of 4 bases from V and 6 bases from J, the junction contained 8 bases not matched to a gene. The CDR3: CASSSYGQGGEQYF. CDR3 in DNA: TGTGCCAGCAGCTCCTACGGACAGGGCGGCGAGCAGTACTTC.

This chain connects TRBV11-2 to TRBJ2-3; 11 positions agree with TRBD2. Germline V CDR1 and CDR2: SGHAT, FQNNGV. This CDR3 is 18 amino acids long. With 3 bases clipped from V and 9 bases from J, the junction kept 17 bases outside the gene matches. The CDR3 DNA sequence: TGTGCCAGCAGCTTCCTAGCGGGGGGCACGGTCTGGGCATCCACGCAGTATTTT. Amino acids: CASSFLAGGTVWASTQYF.

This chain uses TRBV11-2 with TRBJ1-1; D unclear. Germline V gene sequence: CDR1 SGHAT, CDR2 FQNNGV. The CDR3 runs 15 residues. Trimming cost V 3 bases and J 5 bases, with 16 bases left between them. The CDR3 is CASSLAWVFGTEAFF. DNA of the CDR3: TGTGCCAGCAGCTTGGCCTGGGTGTTCGGGACTGAAGCTTTCTTT.

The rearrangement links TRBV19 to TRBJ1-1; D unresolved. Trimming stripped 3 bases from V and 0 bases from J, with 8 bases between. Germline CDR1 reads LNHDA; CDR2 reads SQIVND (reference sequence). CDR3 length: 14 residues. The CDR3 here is CASSITGMNTEAFF. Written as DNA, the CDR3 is TGTGCCAGTAGTATTACGGGGATGAACACTGAAGCTTTCTTT.

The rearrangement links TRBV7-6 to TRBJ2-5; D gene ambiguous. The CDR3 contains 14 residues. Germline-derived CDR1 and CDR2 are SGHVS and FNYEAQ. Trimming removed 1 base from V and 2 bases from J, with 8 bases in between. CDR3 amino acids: CASSLGATQETQYF. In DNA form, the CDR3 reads TGTGCCAGCAGCTTAGGGGCTACACAAGAGACCCAGTACTTC.

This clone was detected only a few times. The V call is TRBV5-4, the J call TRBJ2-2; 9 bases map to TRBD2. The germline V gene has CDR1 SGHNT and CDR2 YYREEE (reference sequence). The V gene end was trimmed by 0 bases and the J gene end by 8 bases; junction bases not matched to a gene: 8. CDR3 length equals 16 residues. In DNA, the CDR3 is TGTGCCAGCAGCTTGGTAGCGGGGGCCCTGGTGGGGGAGCTGTTTTTT. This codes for CASSLVAGALVGELFF.

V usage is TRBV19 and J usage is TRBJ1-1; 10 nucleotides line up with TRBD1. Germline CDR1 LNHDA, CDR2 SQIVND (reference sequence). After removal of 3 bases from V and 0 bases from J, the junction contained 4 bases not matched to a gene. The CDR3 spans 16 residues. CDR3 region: CASSMTGGPMNTEAFF. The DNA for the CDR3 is TGTGCCAGTAGTATGACAGGGGGCCCAATGAACACTGAAGCTTTCTTT. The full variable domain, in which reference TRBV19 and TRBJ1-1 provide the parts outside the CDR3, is DGGITQSPKYLFRKEGQNVTLSCEQNLNHDAMYWYRQDPGQGLRLIYYSQIVNDFQKGDIAEGYSVSREKKESFPLTVTSAQKNPTAFYLCASSMTGGPMNTEAFFGQGTRLTVV.

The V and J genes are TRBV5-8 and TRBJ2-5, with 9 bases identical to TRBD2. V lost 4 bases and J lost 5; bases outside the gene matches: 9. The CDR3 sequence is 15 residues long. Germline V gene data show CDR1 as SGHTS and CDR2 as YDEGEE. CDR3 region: CASSGPGLAVETQYF. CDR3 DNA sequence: TGTGCCAGCAGCGGCCCGGGACTAGCTGTCGAGACCCAGTACTTC. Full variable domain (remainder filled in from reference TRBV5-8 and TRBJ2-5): EAGVTQSPTHLIKTRGQQATLRCSPISGHTSVYWYQQALGLGLQFLLWYDEGEERNRGNFPPRFSGRQFPNYSSELNVNALELEDSALYLCASSGPGLAVETQYFGPGTRLLVL.

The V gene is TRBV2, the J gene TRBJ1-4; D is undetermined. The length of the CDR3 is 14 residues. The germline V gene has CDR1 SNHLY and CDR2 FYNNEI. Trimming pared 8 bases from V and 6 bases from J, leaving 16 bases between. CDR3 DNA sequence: TGTGCCAGCGGCGCGTTACAGTTCGATGAAAAACTGTTTTTT. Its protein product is CASGALQFDEKLFF. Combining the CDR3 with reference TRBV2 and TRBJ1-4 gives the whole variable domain EPEVTQTPSHQVTQMGQEVILRCVPISNHLYFYWYRQILGQKVEFLVSFYNNEISEKSEIFDDQFSVERPDGSNFTLKIRSTKLEDSAMYFCASGALQFDEKLFFGSGTQLSVL.

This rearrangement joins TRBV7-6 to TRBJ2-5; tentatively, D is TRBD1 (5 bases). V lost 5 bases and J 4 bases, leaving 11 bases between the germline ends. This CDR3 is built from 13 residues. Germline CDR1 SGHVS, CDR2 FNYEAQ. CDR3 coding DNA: TGTGCCAGCAGCCCTGGACAACTAGAGACCCAGTACTTC. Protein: CASSPGQLETQYF.

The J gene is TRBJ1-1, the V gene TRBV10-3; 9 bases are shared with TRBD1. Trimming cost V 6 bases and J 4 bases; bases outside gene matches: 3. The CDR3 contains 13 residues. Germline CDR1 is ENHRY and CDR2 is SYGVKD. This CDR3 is CAIRDRGGTEAFF. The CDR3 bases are TGTGCCATCAGAGACAGGGGGGGCACTGAAGCTTTCTTT.

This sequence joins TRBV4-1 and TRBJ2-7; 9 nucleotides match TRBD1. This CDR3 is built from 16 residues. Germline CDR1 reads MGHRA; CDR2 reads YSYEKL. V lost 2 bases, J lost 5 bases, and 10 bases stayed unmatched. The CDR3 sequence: CASSQRGQGSEDEQYF. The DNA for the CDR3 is TGCGCCAGCAGCCAAAGAGGACAGGGGTCAGAGGACGAGCAGTACTTC.

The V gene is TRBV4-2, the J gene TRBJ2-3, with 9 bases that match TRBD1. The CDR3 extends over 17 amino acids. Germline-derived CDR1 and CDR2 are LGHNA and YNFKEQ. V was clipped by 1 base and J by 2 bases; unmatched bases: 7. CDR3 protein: CASSQGGRDRATDTQYF. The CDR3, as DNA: TGTGCCAGCAGCCAAGGGGGTCGGGACAGGGCCACAGATACGCAGTATTTT.

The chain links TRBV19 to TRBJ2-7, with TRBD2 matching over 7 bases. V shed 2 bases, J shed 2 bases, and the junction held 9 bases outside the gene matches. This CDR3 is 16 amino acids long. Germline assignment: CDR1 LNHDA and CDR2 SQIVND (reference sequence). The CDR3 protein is CASSIWGGTVPYEQYF. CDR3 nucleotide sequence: TGTGCCAGTAGTATATGGGGAGGGACTGTCCCCTACGAGCAGTACTTC.

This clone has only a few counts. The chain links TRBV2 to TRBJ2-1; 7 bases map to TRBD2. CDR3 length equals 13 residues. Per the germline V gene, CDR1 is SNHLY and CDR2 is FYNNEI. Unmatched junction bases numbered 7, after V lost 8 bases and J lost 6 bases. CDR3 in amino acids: CASDRVAGNEQFF. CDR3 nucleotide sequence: TGTGCCAGCGACCGAGTAGCGGGCAATGAGCAGTTCTTC.

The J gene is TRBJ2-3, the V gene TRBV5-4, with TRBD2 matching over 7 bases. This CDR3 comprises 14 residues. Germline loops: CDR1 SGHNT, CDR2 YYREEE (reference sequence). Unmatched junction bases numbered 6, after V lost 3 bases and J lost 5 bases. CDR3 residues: CASSSAGAKDTQYF. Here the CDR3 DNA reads TGTGCCAGCAGCTCGGCGGGAGCAAAAGATACGCAGTATTTT.